A single TCR beta chain is shown here with its context. The specificity of this receptor is unknown. No much larger clone exists at a distance of one base, and base qualities are not known. The germline V gene provides CDR1 MGHDK and CDR2 SYGVNS. The CDR3 holds 15 amino acids from the cysteine to the phenylalanine. Only CDR3 DNA is held: 45 bases, read in frame from base 1. V is pruned by 0 bases and J by 14 bases, leaving 12 bases of the junction without a gene match. Patients with autoimmune disease history or receiving systemic immunosuppression were excluded from the trial. Peripheral blood for TCR sequencing was drawn from every dose cohort at baseline, at cycle 4 day 1 and at cycle 7 day 1. Samples were obtained from an open-label, multicenter, first-in-human phase I dose-escalation trial of ivuxolimab. The trial enrolled adults with locally advanced or metastatic head and neck squamous cell, hepatocellular, melanoma or renal cell carcinoma. Before TCR sequencing, CD4+ and CD8+ T cells were separately sorted from peripheral blood.

For sequencing of the TCRbeta CDR3 region, genomic DNA was extracted from the sorted cells. The immunoSEQ Assay was used to sequence the TCRbeta CDR3 regions. TCRdb holds this immuneACCESS table with in-frame rearrangements only. Some clones are missing; in checked studies, unresolved V genes explain under half, and the rest has no known cause. The sample table shows some 68,000 clones, and 75% to 90% are seen once. The ten largest make up 10% to 14% of the sample. The sample is drawn from a study of OX40 agonist ivuxolimab in advanced cancers. As for the study more broadly: Ivuxolimab, which targeted the costimulatory receptor OX40 (CD134), was an agonistic, fully human IgG2 monoclonal antibody. The point of sequencing TCRbeta in the periphery was to test whether ivuxolimab changed TCR sequence diversity and drove clonal T-cell expansion. Intravenous ivuxolimab was administered to patients every 2 weeks at six dose levels: 0.01, 0.1, 0.3, 1.5, 3 and 10 mg/kg. In the dose-escalation cohort, roughly 80% of patients were male, and the mean age was approximately 60 years, with a range of roughly 20 to 80. Of the roughly 52 patients in dose escalation, about 20 had hepatocellular carcinoma, roughly 15 had melanoma, 9 had renal cell carcinoma and 9 had head and neck cancer. Patients were allowed to have had prior anti-PD-1, anti-PD-L1 or anti-CTLA-4 therapy, and approximately 40% of the dose-escalation patients had been treated with checkpoint inhibitors. The paper reports the monotherapy dose-escalation portion (N of about 51 patients) of the phase I ivuxolimab trial. Partial responses were achieved by three dose-escalation patients, of whom one had hepatocellular carcinoma and two had cutaneous melanoma.

Findings and caveats that apply to the study as a whole: In partial responders in the 0.1-3.0 mg/kg groups, normalized peripheral clonal expansion was found to be among the lowest, especially among CD8+ T cells. Low levels of normalized T-cell clonal expansion were also seen in some patients who did not respond. At doses of 0.1 to 3.0 mg/kg, clonal expansion of both CD4+ and CD8+ blood T cells was observed from baseline to week 6. After ivuxolimab, more expanded clones were found on average in CD8+ T cells than in CD4+ T cells. Antigen specificity was not determined for the clonally expanded peripheral T cells.

The receptor's source is an adult with an advanced solid tumor such as melanoma, head and neck, liver or kidney cancer. This receptor chain uses TRBV25-1 and TRBJ2-1; 8 central bases correspond to TRBD2. This sample comprised CD4+ or CD8+ T cells sorted from blood, obtained in a trial of the OX40 agonist ivuxolimab. The nucleotide sequence is TGTGCCAGCAGTGAATACGAGGGCGGGAGGCCTGATGAGTTCTTC. This codes for CASSEYEGGRPDEFF.